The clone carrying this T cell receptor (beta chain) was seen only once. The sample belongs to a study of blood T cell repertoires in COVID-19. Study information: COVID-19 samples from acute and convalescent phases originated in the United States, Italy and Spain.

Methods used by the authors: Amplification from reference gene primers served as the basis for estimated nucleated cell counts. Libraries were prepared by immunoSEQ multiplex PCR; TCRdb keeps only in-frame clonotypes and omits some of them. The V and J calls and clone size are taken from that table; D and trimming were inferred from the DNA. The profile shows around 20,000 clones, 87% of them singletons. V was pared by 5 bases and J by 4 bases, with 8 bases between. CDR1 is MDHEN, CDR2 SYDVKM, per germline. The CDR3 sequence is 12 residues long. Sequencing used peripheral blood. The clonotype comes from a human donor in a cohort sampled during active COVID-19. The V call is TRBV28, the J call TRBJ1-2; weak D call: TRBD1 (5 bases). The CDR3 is CASSRRGYGYTF. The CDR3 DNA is TGTGCCAGCAGTAGGAGGGGCTATGGCTACACCTTC.